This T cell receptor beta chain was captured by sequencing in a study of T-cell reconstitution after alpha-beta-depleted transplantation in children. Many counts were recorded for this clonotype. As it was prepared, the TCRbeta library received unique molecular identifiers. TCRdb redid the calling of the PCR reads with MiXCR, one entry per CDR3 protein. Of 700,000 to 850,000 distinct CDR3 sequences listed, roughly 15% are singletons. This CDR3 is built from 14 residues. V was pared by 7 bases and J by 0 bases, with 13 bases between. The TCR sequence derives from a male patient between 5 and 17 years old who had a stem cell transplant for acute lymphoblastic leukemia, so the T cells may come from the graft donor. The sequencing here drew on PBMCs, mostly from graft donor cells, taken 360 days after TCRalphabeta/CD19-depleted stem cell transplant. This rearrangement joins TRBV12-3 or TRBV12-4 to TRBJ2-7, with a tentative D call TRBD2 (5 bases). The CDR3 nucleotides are TGTGCCAGCAACCGGGGTGGGGTCTCCTACGAGCAGTACTTC. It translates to CASNRGGVSYEQYF.